This T cell receptor beta chain was retrieved from a study of blood T cell repertoires in COVID-19. Germline V gives CDR1 MNHEY, CDR2 SVGAGI. This CDR3 is built from 14 residues. V gave up 0 bases and J gave up 8 bases, with 10 bases separating them. The assay was immunoSEQ multiplex PCR, and TCRdb's table has in-frame clones only and misses some. The sample comprises some 70,000 clones, about 87% of which are singletons, and more than 6.5% rests with the top ten. This clonotype was sampled from an elderly woman with active COVID-19. The chain employs TRBV6-5 and TRBJ1-4, with D maybe TRBD1 (5 bases). The sequencing sample was made of peripheral blood. The CDR3 coding sequence is TGTGCCAGCAGTTACTCTGGGGGGGAGGAAAAACTGTTTTTT. The encoded protein is CASSYSGGEEKLFF.